Each of the 24 T cell receptor beta chains below was sequenced from the same sample in a study of response to subunit inactivated influenza vaccine. One entry per CDR3 protein, called by TCRdb with MiXCR from the RT-PCR reads. The data hold 700,000 to 800,000 distinct CDR3 sequences, with 15% to 20% observed a single time. The sample was PBMCs from blood, taken about 5 days after vaccination. The receptors here all came from a man in his forties or fifties who received an inactivated influenza vaccine.

The chain has TRBV20-1 and TRBJ2-7; D unclear. Germline V gene sequence: CDR1 DFQATT, CDR2 SNEGSKA (reference sequence). There are 14 residues in the CDR3. CDR3: CSAGWYGDSYEQYF. In DNA, the CDR3 is TGCAGCGCTGGGTGGTACGGTGACTCCTACGAGCAGTACTTC.

This clonotype was counted at least ten times. The chain links TRBV5-1 to TRBJ2-3, with 8 bases lining up with TRBD2. Looked up from germline, CDR1 is SGHRS and CDR2 is YFSETQ. The V gene end was trimmed by 5 bases and the J gene end by 0 bases; junction bases not matched to a gene: 5. The CDR3 loop spans 15 amino acids. CDR3: CASRFSGGSTDTQYF. CDR3 DNA sequence: TGCGCCAGCAGGTTCAGCGGGGGTAGCACAGATACGCAGTATTTT. Complete variable domain (other parts from reference TRBV5-1 and TRBJ2-3): KAGVTQTPRYLIKTRGQQVTLSCSPISGHRSVSWYQQTPGQGLQFLFEYFSETQRNKGNFPGRFSGRQFSNSRSEMNVSTLELGDSALYLCASRFSGGSTDTQYFGPGTRLTVL.

This chain joins TRBV6-2 or TRBV6-3 and TRBJ2-7; D is unresolved. This CDR3 is built from 12 residues. The germline gives CDR1 MNHEY, CDR2 SVGEGT. Trimming cost V 5 bases and J 2 bases, with 7 bases left between them. The CDR3 reads CASSDDPYEQYF. As DNA, the CDR3 is TGTGCCAGCAGTGACGACCCCTACGAGCAGTACTTC.

This clonotype showed up just a few times. CDR3 in amino acids: CASSTGTSGRYF. The CDR3 bases are TGTGCCAGCAGTACCGGGACTAGCGGGAGGTACTTC. This rearrangement joins TRBV6-2 or TRBV6-3 to TRBJ2-4, with TRBD2 matching over 14 bases. This CDR3 has 12 residues. CDR1 MNHEY and CDR2 SVGEGT come from the germline V gene. Germline trimming cut 5 bases from V and 15 bases from J; bases unmatched to any gene: 3.

This clonotype occurred a few times. This chain uses TRBV27 with TRBJ2-5; TRBD1 might be the D (5 bases). Trimming shortened V by 5 bases and J by 1 base, and 11 bases separated the two germline ends. Germline CDR1 reads MNHEY; CDR2 reads SMNVEV (reference sequence). The CDR3 has 14 amino acids. CDR3 in DNA: TGTGCCAGCAGTGACACAGGTTTCCAAGAGACCCAGTACTTC. This translates into CASSDTGFQETQYF.

The chain recombines TRBV20-1 with TRBJ1-1, with no clear D. The CDR3 extends over 15 amino acids. V lost 1 base and J lost 1, with 13 bases in between. In germline, CDR1 is DFQATT, CDR2 SNEGSKA (reference sequence). CDR3 in amino acids: CSARGPAGTNTEAFF. Written as DNA, the CDR3 is TGCAGTGCTAGAGGGCCGGCGGGTACGAACACTGAAGCTTTCTTT.

The rearrangement joins TRBV2 to TRBJ1-2, with unresolved D. The CDR3 length is 14 residues. V lost 2 bases to trimming and J lost 8 bases, with 15 bases between them. Germline CDR1 SNHLY, CDR2 FYNNEI. CDR3 amino acids: CASSESPRLGGYTF. The CDR3 region has the DNA TGTGCCAGCAGTGAAAGTCCCCGTCTGGGAGGCTACACCTTC.

The chain recombines TRBV20-1 with TRBJ2-1; D might be TRBD1 or TRBD2, each matching 5 bases. This CDR3 has 16 amino acids. Trimming took off 6 bases at V and 0 bases at J, with 18 bases between the two ends. The germline V gene encodes CDR1 DFQATT and CDR2 SNEGSKA (reference sequence). The CDR3 DNA reads TGCAGTGCCAGTTACTTCGAGGGGTCCTCCTACAATGAGCAGTTCTTC. Translating it yields CSASYFEGSSYNEQFF.

This clonotype was recorded a few times. Written as DNA, the CDR3 is TGTGCCACCAGCAGAGATCGAACGGCCAATGAGCAGTTCTTC. Translated, it gives CATSRDRTANEQFF. The rearrangement joins TRBV15 to TRBJ2-1, with D unresolved. The germline V gene encodes CDR1 LNHNV and CDR2 YYDKDF (reference sequence). The V end was cut by 0 bases, the J end by 6 bases, with 9 bases between. The CDR3 is made up of 14 amino acids.

This clonotype came up once. A much bigger clone sits one base away, suggesting this may be a read error. This chain links TRBV6-1 with TRBJ1-5; D is ambiguous. V lost 11 bases and J 4 bases, leaving 15 bases between the germline ends. The CDR3 spans 13 residues. Germline V gives CDR1 MNHNS, CDR2 SASEGT. CDR3 region: CAGSLECNQPQHF. Here the CDR3 DNA reads TGTGCCGGTAGTCTAGAATGTAATCAGCCCCAGCATTTT.

This clonotype occurred a few times. The rearrangement uses TRBV20-1 and TRBJ2-1, with D maybe TRBD1 (6 bases). This CDR3 has 15 amino acids. The V end was cut by 3 bases, the J end by 3 bases, with 15 bases between. Germline V gene lookup returns CDR1 DFQATT and CDR2 SNEGSKA (reference sequence). The CDR3 is CSASSRQGYYNEQFF. In DNA form, the CDR3 reads TGCAGTGCTAGTAGTAGGCAGGGGTACTACAATGAGCAGTTCTTC.

This clonotype was seen more than once but under ten times. The chain joins TRBV3-1 to TRBJ2-5, with TRBD2 identical over 11 bases. In germline, CDR1 is LGHDT, CDR2 YNNKEL (reference sequence). The CDR3 spans 16 residues. V trimming: 2 bases; J trimming: 5 bases; junction bases outside the gene matches: 7. The CDR3 reads CASSQPLAGGRETQYF. The CDR3 DNA sequence: TGTGCCAGCAGCCAACCCTTAGCGGGAGGGCGGGAGACCCAGTACTTC.

The rearrangement uses TRBV6-5 and TRBJ1-4; no reliable D call. V was shortened by 2 bases and J by 6 bases, with 7 bases between the two germline ends. CDR1 and CDR2 (germline): MNHEY, SVGAGI. The CDR3 sequence is 13 residues long. CDR3 protein: CASSYGGHEKLFF. The CDR3 coding sequence is TGTGCCAGCAGTTACGGTGGACATGAAAAACTGTTTTTT.

The chain employs TRBV12-3 or TRBV12-4 and TRBJ2-1, with 9 nucleotides matching TRBD2. V shed 6 bases and J 9 bases; nucleotides not matched to a gene: 6. CDR3 size: 13 residues. The CDR3 sequence is CASSPVRGGEQFF. CDR3 sequence (DNA): TGTGCCAGCAGCCCAGTGCGGGGGGGTGAGCAGTTCTTC.

This clonotype came up a few times. V is TRBV6-1 and J is TRBJ1-4; 7 bases map to TRBD1. Germline loops: CDR1 MNHNS, CDR2 SASEGT. The CDR3 has 12 residues. With 6 bases clipped from V and 8 bases from J, the junction kept 3 bases outside the gene matches. The CDR3 protein is CASRRGHEKLFF. CDR3 DNA sequence: TGTGCCAGCAGAAGGGGGCACGAAAAACTGTTTTTT.

The chain is built from TRBV10-2 and TRBJ2-7; possible D gene TRBD1, 5 bases. The germline CDR1 and CDR2 sequences are WSHSY and SAAADI. V lost 3 bases and J 2 bases, leaving 11 bases between the germline ends. The CDR3 is made up of 14 amino acids. The CDR3 sequence: CASSEGAGPYEQYF. CDR3 in DNA: TGCGCCAGCAGTGAAGGGGCAGGGCCCTACGAGCAGTACTTC.

This clonotype was picked up a small number of times. The V and J genes are TRBV5-4 and TRBJ2-7; maybe TRBD2 (6 bases). Germline-derived CDR1 and CDR2 are SGHNT and YYREEE (reference sequence). This CDR3 spans 14 amino acids. V lost 3 bases to trimming and J lost 6 bases, with 16 bases between them. The CDR3 DNA reads as TGTGCCAGCAGCTGGGGGAGGACTCCTGGCGAGCAGTACTTC. This gives the protein CASSWGRTPGEQYF.

V usage is TRBV10-3 and J usage is TRBJ2-1; D remains unclear. This CDR3 has 11 residues. The V and J ends lost 3 bases and 7 bases respectively, with 4 bases between them. Germline-derived CDR1 and CDR2 are ENHRY and SYGVKD. The CDR3 protein is CAISDLNEQFF. In DNA, the CDR3 is TGTGCCATCAGTGACCTTAATGAGCAGTTCTTC.

This clonotype was recorded a few times. V is TRBV29-1 and J is TRBJ2-1, with D unclear. Germline values: CDR1 SQVTM, CDR2 ANQGSEA. The CDR3 consists of 14 residues. Trimming took off 1 base at V and 8 bases at J, with 15 bases between the two ends. The CDR3 region is CSVEGRLGFYEQFF. CDR3 nucleotide sequence: TGCAGCGTTGAAGGCCGTTTGGGTTTCTATGAGCAGTTCTTC.

The table lists this clonotype with a few counts. The chain has TRBV28 and TRBJ2-1; D is unclear. The CDR3 runs 15 residues. V was trimmed by 7 bases and J by 0 bases, leaving 13 bases between them. CDR1 MDHEN and CDR2 SYDVKM come from the germline V gene. The CDR3 DNA reads as TGTGCCAGCACCCTGACCGCGAGCTCCTACAATGAGCAGTTCTTC. Protein product: CASTLTASSYNEQFF.

This chain links TRBV27 with TRBJ2-1; possibly TRBD2 for D (7 bases). Trimming left V 7 bases short and J 7 bases short, with 17 bases between. Per germline, CDR1 MNHEY and CDR2 SMNVEV (reference sequence). CDR3 length: 14 residues. This chain's CDR3 is CASTTGGGINEQFF. In DNA, the CDR3 is TGTGCCAGCACAACTGGCGGGGGCATAAATGAGCAGTTCTTC.

The rearrangement uses TRBV7-2 and TRBJ1-6; D might be TRBD1 (5 bases). The V gene's germline CDR1 is SGHTA and CDR2 FQGNSA. Trimming cost V 3 bases and J 5 bases, with 11 bases left between them. The CDR3 contains 15 residues. CDR3 sequence reads: CASSLGGTDNSPLHF. The CDR3 nucleotides are TGTGCCAGCAGCTTGGGAGGGACTGATAATTCACCCCTCCACTTT.

This clonotype has only a few counts. J is TRBJ2-7 and V is TRBV6-1, with D perhaps being TRBD1 or TRBD2 (5 bases each). This CDR3 spans 14 amino acids. Germline V gives CDR1 MNHNS, CDR2 SASEGT. Trimming left V 6 bases short and J 1 base short, with 13 bases between. CDR3 residues: CASRGWDGSYEQYF. The CDR3 coding sequence is TGTGCCAGCAGAGGCTGGGACGGTTCCTACGAGCAGTACTTC.

This clonotype was seen a handful of times. The V and J genes are TRBV7-2 and TRBJ2-1; weak D call: TRBD1 (5 bases). Looked up from germline, CDR1 is SGHTA and CDR2 is FQGNSA. The V and J ends lost 4 bases and 5 bases respectively, with 15 bases between them. The CDR3 runs 15 residues. Written as DNA, the CDR3 is TGTGCCAGCAGCTGGGGCATGGAATTGCACAATGAGCAGTTCTTC. It specifies CASSWGMELHNEQFF.